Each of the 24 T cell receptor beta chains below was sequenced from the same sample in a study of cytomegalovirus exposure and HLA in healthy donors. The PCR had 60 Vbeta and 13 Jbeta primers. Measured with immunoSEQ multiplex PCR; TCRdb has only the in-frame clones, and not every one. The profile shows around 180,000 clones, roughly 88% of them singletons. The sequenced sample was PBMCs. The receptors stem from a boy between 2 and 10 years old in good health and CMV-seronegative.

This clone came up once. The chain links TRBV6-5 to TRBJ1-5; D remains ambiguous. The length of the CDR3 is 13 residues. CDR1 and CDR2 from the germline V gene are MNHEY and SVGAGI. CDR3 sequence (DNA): TGTGCTAGTTCGGTTTTCCGGAATCAGCCCCAGCATTTT. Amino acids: CASSVFRNQPQHF.

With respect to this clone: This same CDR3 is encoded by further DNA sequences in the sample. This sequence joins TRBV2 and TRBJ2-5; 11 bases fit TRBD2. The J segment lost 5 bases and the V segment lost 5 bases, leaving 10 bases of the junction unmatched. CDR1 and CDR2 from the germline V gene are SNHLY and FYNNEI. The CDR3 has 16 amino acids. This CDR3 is CASSQLAGGAEETQYF. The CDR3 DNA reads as TGTGCCAGCAGTCAGTTAGCGGGGGGGGCAGAGGAGACCCAGTACTTC.

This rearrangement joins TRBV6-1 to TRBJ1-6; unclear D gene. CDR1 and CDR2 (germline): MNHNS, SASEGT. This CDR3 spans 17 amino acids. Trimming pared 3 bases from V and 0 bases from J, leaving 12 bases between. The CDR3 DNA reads TGTGCCAGCAGTGACCCTCCAAGGAGCTCCTATAATTCACCCCTCCACTTT. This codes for CASSDPPRSSYNSPLHF.

In DNA form, the CDR3 reads TGTGCCAGCAGTGCTACAGGGTTTCATCAGCCCCAGCATTTT. The encoded protein is CASSATGFHQPQHF. The chain links TRBV6-1 to TRBJ1-5; D is possibly TRBD1 (6 bases). The CDR3 runs 14 residues. In germline, CDR1 is MNHNS, CDR2 SASEGT. Trimming removed 4 bases from V and 5 bases from J, with 12 bases in between.

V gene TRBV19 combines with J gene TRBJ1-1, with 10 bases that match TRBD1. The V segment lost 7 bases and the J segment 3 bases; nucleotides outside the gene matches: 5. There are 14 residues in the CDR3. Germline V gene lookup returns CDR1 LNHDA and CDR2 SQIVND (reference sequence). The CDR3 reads CASTSGQGYTEAFF. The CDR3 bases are TGTGCCAGTACCTCGGGACAGGGGTACACTGAAGCTTTCTTT.

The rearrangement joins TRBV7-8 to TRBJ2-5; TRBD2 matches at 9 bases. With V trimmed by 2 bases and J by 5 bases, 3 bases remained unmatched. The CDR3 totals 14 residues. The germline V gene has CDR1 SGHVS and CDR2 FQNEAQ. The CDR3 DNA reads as TGTGCCAGCAGCTTACAAAGCGGGAGGGAGACCCAGTACTTC. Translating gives CASSLQSGRETQYF. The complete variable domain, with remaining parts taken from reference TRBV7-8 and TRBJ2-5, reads GAGVSQSPRYKVAKRGQDVALRCDPISGHVSLFWYQQALGQGPEFLTYFQNEAQLDKSGLPSDRFFAERPEGSVSTLKIQRTQQEDSAVYLCASSLQSGRETQYFGPGTRLLVL.

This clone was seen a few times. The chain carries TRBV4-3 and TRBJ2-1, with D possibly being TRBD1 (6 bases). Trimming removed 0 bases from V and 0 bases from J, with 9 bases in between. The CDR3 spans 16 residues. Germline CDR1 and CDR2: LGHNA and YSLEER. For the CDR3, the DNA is TGCGCCAGCAGCCAAGATGGGACACACTCCTACAATGAGCAGTTCTTC. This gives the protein CASSQDGTHSYNEQFF.

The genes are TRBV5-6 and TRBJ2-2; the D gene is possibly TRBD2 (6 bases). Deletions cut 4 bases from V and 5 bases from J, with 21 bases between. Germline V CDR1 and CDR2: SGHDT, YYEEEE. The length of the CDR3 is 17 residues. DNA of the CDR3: TGTGCCAGCAGCGGAGGGGCAGGGCTCCCTGGGACCGGGGAGCTGTTTTTT. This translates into CASSGGAGLPGTGELFF.

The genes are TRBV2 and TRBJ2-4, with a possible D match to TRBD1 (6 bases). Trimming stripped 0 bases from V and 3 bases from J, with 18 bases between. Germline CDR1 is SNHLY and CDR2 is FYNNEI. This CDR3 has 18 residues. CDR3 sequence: CASSEALREGQNKNIQYF. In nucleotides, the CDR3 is TGTGCCAGCAGTGAAGCGCTTCGAGAGGGACAAAACAAAAACATTCAGTACTTC.

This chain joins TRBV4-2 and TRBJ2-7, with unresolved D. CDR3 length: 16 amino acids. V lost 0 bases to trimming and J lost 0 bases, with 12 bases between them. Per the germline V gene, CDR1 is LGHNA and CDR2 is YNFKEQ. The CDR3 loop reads CASSQEMHISSYEQYF. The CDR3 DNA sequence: TGTGCCAGCAGCCAAGAAATGCACATCAGCTCCTACGAGCAGTACTTC.

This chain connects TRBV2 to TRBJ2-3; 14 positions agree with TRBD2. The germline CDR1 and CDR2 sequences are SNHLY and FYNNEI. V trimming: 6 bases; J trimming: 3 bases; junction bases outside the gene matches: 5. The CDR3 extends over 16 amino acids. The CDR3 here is CASRAGLAGGTDTQYF. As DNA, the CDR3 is TGTGCCAGCAGGGCTGGACTAGCGGGGGGTACAGATACGCAGTATTTT.

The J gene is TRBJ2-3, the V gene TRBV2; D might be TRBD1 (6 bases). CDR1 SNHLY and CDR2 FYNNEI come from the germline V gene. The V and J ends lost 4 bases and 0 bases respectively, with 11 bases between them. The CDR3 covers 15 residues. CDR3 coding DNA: TGTGCCAGCAGTGGTGGGGGCCCTAGCACAGATACGCAGTATTTT. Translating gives CASSGGGPSTDTQYF.

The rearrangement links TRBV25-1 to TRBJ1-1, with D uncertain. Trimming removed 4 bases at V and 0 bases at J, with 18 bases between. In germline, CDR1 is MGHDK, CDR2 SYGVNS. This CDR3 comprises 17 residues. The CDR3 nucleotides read TGTGCCAGCAGTGTCCGGGCCCTAAGCGGCATGAACACTGAAGCTTTCTTT. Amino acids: CASSVRALSGMNTEAFF. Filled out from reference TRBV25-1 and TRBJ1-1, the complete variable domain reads EADIYQTPRYLVIGTGKKITLECSQTMGHDKMYWYQQDPGMELHLIHYSYGVNSTEKGDLSSESTVSRIRTEHFPLTLESARPSHTSQYLCASSVRALSGMNTEAFFGQGTRLTVV.

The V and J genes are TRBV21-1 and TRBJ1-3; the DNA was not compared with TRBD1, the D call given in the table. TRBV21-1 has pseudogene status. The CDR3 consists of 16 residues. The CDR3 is CASSKVGATSGNTIYF. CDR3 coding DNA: TGTGCCAGCAGCAAAGTGGGCGCTACCTCTGGAAACACCATATATTTT.

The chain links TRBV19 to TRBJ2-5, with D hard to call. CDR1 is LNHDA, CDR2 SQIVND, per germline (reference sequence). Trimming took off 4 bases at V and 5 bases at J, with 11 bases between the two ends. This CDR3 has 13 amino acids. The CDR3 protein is CASSTDPGETQYF. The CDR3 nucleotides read TGTGCCAGTAGTACCGATCCCGGGGAGACCCAGTACTTC. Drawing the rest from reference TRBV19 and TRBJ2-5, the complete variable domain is DGGITQSPKYLFRKEGQNVTLSCEQNLNHDAMYWYRQDPGQGLRLIYYSQIVNDFQKGDIAEGYSVSREKKESFPLTVTSAQKNPTAFYLCASSTDPGETQYFGPGTRLLVL.

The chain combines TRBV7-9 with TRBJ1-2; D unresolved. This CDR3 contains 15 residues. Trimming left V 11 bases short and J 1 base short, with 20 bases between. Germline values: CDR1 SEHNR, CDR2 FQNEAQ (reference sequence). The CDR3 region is CAATKSVPLNYGYTF. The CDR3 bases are TGTGCCGCTACGAAGTCGGTCCCCCTTAACTATGGCTACACCTTC.

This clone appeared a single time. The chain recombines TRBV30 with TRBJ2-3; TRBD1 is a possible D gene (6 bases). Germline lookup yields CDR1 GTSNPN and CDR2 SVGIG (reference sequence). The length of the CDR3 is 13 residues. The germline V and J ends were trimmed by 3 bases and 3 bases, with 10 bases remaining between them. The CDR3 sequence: CAWREQGTDTQYF. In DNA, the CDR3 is TGTGCCTGGAGGGAACAGGGTACAGATACGCAGTATTTT.

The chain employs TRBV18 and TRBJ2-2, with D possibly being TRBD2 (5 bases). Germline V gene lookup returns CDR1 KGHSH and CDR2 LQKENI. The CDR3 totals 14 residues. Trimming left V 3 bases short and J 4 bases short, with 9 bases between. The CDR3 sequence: CASSPQRGTGELFF. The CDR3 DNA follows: TGTGCCAGCTCACCTCAACGGGGCACCGGGGAGCTGTTTTTT.

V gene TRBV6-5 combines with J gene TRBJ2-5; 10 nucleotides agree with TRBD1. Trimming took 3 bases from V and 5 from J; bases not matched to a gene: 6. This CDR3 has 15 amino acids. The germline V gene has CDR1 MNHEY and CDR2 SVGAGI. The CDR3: CASSYPTGGEETQYF. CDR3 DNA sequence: TGTGCCAGCAGTTATCCGACAGGGGGCGAGGAGACCCAGTACTTC.

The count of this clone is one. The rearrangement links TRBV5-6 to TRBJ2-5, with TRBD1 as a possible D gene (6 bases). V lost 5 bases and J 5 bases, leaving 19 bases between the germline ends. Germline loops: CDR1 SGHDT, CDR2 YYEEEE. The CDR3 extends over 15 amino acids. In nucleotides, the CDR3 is TGTGCCAGCAGTTCTGGGGGCTTTTGGGAGGAGACCCAGTACTTC. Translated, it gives CASSSGGFWEETQYF.

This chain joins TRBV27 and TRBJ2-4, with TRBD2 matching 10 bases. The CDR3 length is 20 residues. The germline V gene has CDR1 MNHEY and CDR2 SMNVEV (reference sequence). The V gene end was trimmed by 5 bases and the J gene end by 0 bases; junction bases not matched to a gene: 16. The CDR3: CASSPRFSGRSRIAKNIQYF. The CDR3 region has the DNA TGTGCCAGCAGTCCCCGATTTAGCGGGAGGTCCCGGATAGCCAAAAACATTCAGTACTTC.

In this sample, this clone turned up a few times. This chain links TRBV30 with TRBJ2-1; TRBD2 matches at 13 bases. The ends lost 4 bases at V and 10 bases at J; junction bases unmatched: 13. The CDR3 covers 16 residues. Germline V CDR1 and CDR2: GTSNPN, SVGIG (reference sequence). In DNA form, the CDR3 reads TGTGCCTGGACCCCGTACCCACTAGCGGGAGGGCGGGAGCAGTTCTTC. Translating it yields CAWTPYPLAGGREQFF.

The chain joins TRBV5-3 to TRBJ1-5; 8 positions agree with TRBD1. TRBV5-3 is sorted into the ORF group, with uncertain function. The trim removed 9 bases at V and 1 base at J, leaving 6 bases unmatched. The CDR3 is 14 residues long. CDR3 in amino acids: CANSTGASNQPQHF. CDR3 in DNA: TGTGCCAACTCGACAGGGGCGAGCAATCAGCCCCAGCATTTT.

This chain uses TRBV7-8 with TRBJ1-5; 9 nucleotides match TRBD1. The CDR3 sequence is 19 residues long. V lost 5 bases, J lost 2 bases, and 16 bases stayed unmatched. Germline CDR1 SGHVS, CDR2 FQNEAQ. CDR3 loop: CASSLGTGLVNRGNQPQHF. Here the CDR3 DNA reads TGTGCCAGCAGCCTTGGGACAGGGTTGGTTAATCGGGGCAATCAGCCCCAGCATTTT.